The 21 T cell receptor beta chains presented below share a single source sample, sequenced in a study of shared clonotypes between healthy human individuals. TCRdb keeps only in-frame clones here, not all; method: immunoSEQ multiplex PCR. The data show hundreds of thousands of clones, roughly 77% seen once. The sequencing input was PBMCs. The source is a woman in her forties in good health. Some clones in this sample may be carry-over from other donors' samples.

This chain connects TRBV29-1 to TRBJ2-7; 9 bases are shared with TRBD2. Losses at the gene ends were 8 bases for V and 5 bases for J; bases not matched to a gene: 7. Germline V gives CDR1 SQVTM, CDR2 ANQGSEA. The CDR3 extends over 12 amino acids. CDR3 in DNA: TGCAGCACACGGACTAGCGCTCACGAGCAGTACTTC. As protein: CSTRTSAHEQYF.

The chain combines TRBV6-6 with TRBJ2-1; 7 nucleotides line up with TRBD1. J was trimmed by 9 bases and V by 2 bases; bases with no gene match: 4. This CDR3 is 13 amino acids long. Germline assignment: CDR1 MNHNY and CDR2 SVGAGI (reference sequence). In DNA, the CDR3 is TGTGCCAGCAGTTACAACCGACAGGGTGAGCAGTTCTTC. Its protein product is CASSYNRQGEQFF.

The chain uses TRBV27 and TRBJ2-7; TRBD2 aligns across 11 bases. The J segment lost 0 bases and the V segment lost 5 bases, leaving 9 bases of the junction unmatched. The CDR3 runs to 17 residues. Germline V gene lookup returns CDR1 MNHEY and CDR2 SMNVEV (reference sequence). CDR3: CASSPLSGRGSSYEQYF. CDR3 nucleotide sequence: TGTGCCAGCAGTCCCCTTAGCGGGAGGGGGAGCTCCTACGAGCAGTACTTC.

The J gene is TRBJ2-1, the V gene TRBV6-6; possible D gene TRBD2, 6 bases. Trimming stripped 7 bases from V and 5 bases from J, with 21 bases between. There are 16 residues in the CDR3. Germline V gene sequence: CDR1 MNHNY, CDR2 SVGAGI (reference sequence). CDR3 sequence reads: CASTPPGVAVNNEQFF. The DNA for the CDR3 is TGTGCCAGCACCCCACCCGGGGTAGCGGTGAACAATGAGCAGTTCTTC.

This clone has a handful of counts. The chain has TRBV6-5 and TRBJ2-7; 11 bases line up with TRBD2. The ends lost 4 bases at V and 3 bases at J; junction bases unmatched: 5. The CDR3 is made up of 15 amino acids. Germline lookup yields CDR1 MNHEY and CDR2 SVGAGI. The CDR3 DNA sequence: TGTGCCAGCAGTTCCTTCACTAGCGGGAGCTACGAGCAGTACTTC. This translates into CASSSFTSGSYEQYF.

The rearrangement links TRBV6-1 to TRBJ2-7; 12 bases match TRBD2. This CDR3 region has 18 residues. V lost 3 bases, J lost 0 bases, and 9 bases stayed unmatched. Germline values: CDR1 MNHNS, CDR2 SASEGT. Here the CDR3 reads CASSEPGLAGPSSYEQYF. The CDR3 nucleotides are TGTGCCAGCAGTGAGCCGGGACTAGCGGGCCCGAGCTCCTACGAGCAGTACTTC.

The rearrangement joins TRBV9 to TRBJ1-2; D is unclear. CDR3 size: 14 residues. CDR1 and CDR2 from the germline V gene are SGDLS and YYNGEE. Trimming left V 5 bases short and J 1 base short, with 12 bases between. The CDR3, as DNA: TGTGCCAGCAGTCCGGAGGGTTATAACTATGGCTACACCTTC. Amino acid sequence: CASSPEGYNYGYTF.

This clone was seen more than once but under ten times. The V call is TRBV28, the J call TRBJ1-3, with unresolved D. Trimming pared 6 bases from V and 5 bases from J, leaving 2 bases between. Germline V lookup: CDR1 MDHEN, CDR2 SYDVKM. This CDR3 is built from 10 residues. The CDR3 spells CASSRNTIYF. The CDR3 nucleotides read TGTGCCAGCAGCCGAAACACCATATATTTT.

This clone came up many times. This rearrangement joins TRBV18 to TRBJ1-1, with D uncertain. V gave up 1 base and J gave up 4 bases, with 19 bases separating them. The CDR3 is 17 residues long. Germline assignment: CDR1 KGHSH and CDR2 LQKENI. CDR3 in amino acids: CASSPRVLGETITEAFF. The CDR3 nucleotides read TGTGCCAGCTCACCACGGGTTCTTGGGGAGACGATCACTGAAGCTTTCTTT.

The rearrangement joins TRBV7-9 to TRBJ2-7; 7 nucleotides align to TRBD2. The trim removed 1 base at V and 0 bases at J, leaving 3 bases unmatched. This CDR3 is built from 15 residues. CDR1 is SEHNR and CDR2 is FQNEAQ in the germline V gene (reference sequence). The CDR3 loop is CASSLGGGSSYEQYF. The CDR3, as DNA: TGTGCCAGCAGCTTAGGGGGCGGGAGCTCCTACGAGCAGTACTTC.

This clone was detected only once. This sequence joins TRBV5-4 and TRBJ1-1; a weak D match, TRBD1 (6 bases). The germline V gene has CDR1 SGHNT and CDR2 YYREEE (reference sequence). This CDR3 has 14 amino acids. The ends were cut back, 4 bases at V and 1 base at J, with 11 bases in the middle. The CDR3 is CASSKTGRNTEAFF. The CDR3 DNA is TGTGCCAGCAGCAAAACAGGGCGGAACACTGAAGCTTTCTTT.

This clone has a single count. The V and J genes are TRBV28 and TRBJ2-7, with D possibly matching TRBD1 (6 bases). Germline V gene data show CDR1 as MDHEN and CDR2 as SYDVKM. The CDR3 has 12 residues. Trimming pared 7 bases from V and 4 bases from J, leaving 11 bases between. The CDR3 nucleotides read TGTGCCAGCATCGACAGGAGATACGAGCAGTACTTC. Protein product: CASIDRRYEQYF.

The chain joins TRBV19 to TRBJ1-1, with 8 nucleotides matching TRBD1. Germline CDR1 reads LNHDA; CDR2 reads SQIVND (reference sequence). The CDR3 consists of 15 residues. Losses at the gene ends were 3 bases for V and 1 base for J; bases not matched to a gene: 4. This CDR3 reads CASSIPGTGNTEAFF. CDR3 in DNA: TGTGCCAGTAGTATCCCCGGGACAGGGAACACTGAAGCTTTCTTT.

This chain connects TRBV27 to TRBJ2-1, with 15 nucleotides matching TRBD2. The CDR3 is 14 amino acids. In germline, CDR1 is MNHEY, CDR2 SMNVEV (reference sequence). The junction had 5 bases not matched to a gene; V was cut back by 4 bases and J by 13 bases. The CDR3 DNA reads as TGTGCCAGCAGTTCTGGGACTAGCGGGAGGATACAGTTCTTC. Residues: CASSSGTSGRIQFF.

The genes are TRBV18 and TRBJ2-2; D might be TRBD2 (5 bases). Germline-derived CDR1 and CDR2 are KGHSH and LQKENI. CDR3 length: 16 amino acids. V lost 3 bases and J lost 3, with 14 bases in between. CDR3 sequence reads: CASSPAGGADTGELFF. The CDR3 nucleotides are TGTGCCAGCTCACCCGCCGGAGGTGCGGACACCGGGGAGCTGTTTTTT.

This clone was seen only a few times. The chain is built from TRBV18 and TRBJ2-7, with TRBD2 matching over 9 bases. Germline V gives CDR1 KGHSH, CDR2 LQKENI. The CDR3 loop spans 15 amino acids. The J segment lost 2 bases and the V segment lost 6 bases, leaving 8 bases of the junction unmatched. CDR3 nucleotide sequence: TGTGCCAGCTCGCCTTCGACTAGCGGAGCCTACGAGCAGTACTTC. Residues: CASSPSTSGAYEQYF.

In its sample, this clone was seen once. The V gene is TRBV29-1, the J gene TRBJ2-1; the D gene is possibly TRBD2 (6 bases). V lost 3 bases and J 0 bases, leaving 12 bases between the germline ends. Per germline, CDR1 SQVTM and CDR2 ANQGSEA. The CDR3 spans 15 residues. CDR3 residues: CSVDFSGSSYNEQFF. The CDR3 bases are TGCAGCGTTGATTTTTCCGGGAGCTCCTACAATGAGCAGTTCTTC.

This clone has just one count. J is TRBJ1-2 and V is TRBV29-1, with unresolved D. V was pared by 3 bases and J by 5 bases, with 19 bases between. Germline V gene data show CDR1 as SQVTM and CDR2 as ANQGSEA. The CDR3 contains 15 residues. In DNA, the CDR3 is TGCAGCGTTGAGGGAGAAGACCTGCAGTTATATGGCTACACCTTC. Its translation: CSVEGEDLQLYGYTF.

J is TRBJ2-7 and V is TRBV19, with TRBD1 as a possible D gene (8 bases). V shed 5 bases and J shed 6 bases, with 14 bases lying between them. This CDR3 is 13 amino acids long. The germline CDR1 and CDR2 sequences are LNHDA and SQIVND (reference sequence). The DNA of the CDR3 is TGTGCCAGTAGTCCAACAGGGGGGGGCGAGCAGTACTTC. Residues: CASSPTGGGEQYF.

The chain has TRBV9 and TRBJ2-1; the match to TRBD2 covers 9 bases. Trimming removed 5 bases from V and 10 bases from J; junction bases left unmatched: 10. Germline loops: CDR1 SGDLS, CDR2 YYNGEE. This CDR3 has 14 residues. CDR3 amino acids: CASRAGGPNGEQFF. The CDR3 region has the DNA TGTGCCAGCAGGGCGGGAGGGCCAAACGGAGAGCAGTTCTTC.

This clone was picked up one time. The gene calls are TRBV11-2 and TRBJ2-5; the match to TRBD1 covers 8 bases. The CDR3 totals 18 residues. Trimming took 1 base from V and 1 from J; bases not matched to a gene: 11. Germline V gene lookup returns CDR1 SGHAT and CDR2 FQNNGV. The CDR3 reads CASSLGRSTGAIQETQYF. CDR3 sequence (DNA): TGTGCCAGCAGCTTAGGGAGATCGACAGGGGCGATCCAAGAGACCCAGTACTTC.